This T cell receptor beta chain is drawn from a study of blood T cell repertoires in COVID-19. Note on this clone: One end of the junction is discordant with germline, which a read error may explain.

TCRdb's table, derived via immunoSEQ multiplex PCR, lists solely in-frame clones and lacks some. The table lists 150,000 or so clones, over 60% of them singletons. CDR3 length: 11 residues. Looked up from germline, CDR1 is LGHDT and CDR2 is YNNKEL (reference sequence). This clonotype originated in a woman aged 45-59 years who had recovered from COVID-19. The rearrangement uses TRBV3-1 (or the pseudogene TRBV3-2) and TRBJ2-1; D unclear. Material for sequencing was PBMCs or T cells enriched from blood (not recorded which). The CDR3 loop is CASSHADEQFF. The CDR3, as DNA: TGTGCCAGCAGCCACGCCGATGAGCAATTCTTC.